Given below is one TCR beta chain in context. Its antigen remains unidentified. CDR1 and CDR2 from the germline V gene are SGHTA and FQGNSA. The junction had 6 bases not matched to a gene; V was cut back by 4 bases and J by 7 bases. The CDR3 is 14 amino acids. Use of 60 Vbeta and 13 Jbeta primers characterized the PCR. Libraries were prepared by immunoSEQ multiplex PCR; TCRdb keeps only in-frame clonotypes and omits some of them. The repertoire has 85,000 to 100,000 clones, more than 75% of them found once; the top ten carry approximately 3.9%. This sample is drawn from a study of cytomegalovirus exposure and HLA in healthy donors. Study-level points and caveats: Several of the most significant clusters were apparently associated with common viral pathogens in a later analysis. Using a false discovery rate of 0.05, a later analysis showed that approximately 17,000 TCR beta sequences were associated with HLA alleles. A missense DCLRE1C variant was associated with V- and J-gene trimming of TCR beta chains in a later analysis, and an independent cohort replicated the association. According to an earlier analysis, most TCR beta V segments yielded productive rearrangements about 90% or about 30% of the time.

The sequenced material came from PBMCs. This chain joins TRBV7-2 and TRBJ2-7; 11 positions agree with TRBD1. The receptor was isolated from a woman between 35 and 50 years old in good health and CMV-seronegative. The DNA of the CDR3 is TGTGCCAGCAGCTCAGGACAGGGGGCATTTGAGCAGTACTTC. This codes for CASSSGQGAFEQYF.